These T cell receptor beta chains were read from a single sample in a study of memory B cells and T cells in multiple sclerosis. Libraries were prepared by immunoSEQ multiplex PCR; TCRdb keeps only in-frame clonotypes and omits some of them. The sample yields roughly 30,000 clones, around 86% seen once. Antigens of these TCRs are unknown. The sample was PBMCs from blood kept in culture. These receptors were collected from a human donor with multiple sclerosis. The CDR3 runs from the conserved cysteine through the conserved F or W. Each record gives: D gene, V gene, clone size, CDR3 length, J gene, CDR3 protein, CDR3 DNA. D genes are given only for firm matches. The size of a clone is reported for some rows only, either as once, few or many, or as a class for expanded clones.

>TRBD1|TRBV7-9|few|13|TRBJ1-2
CASSAGQGEGYTF
TGTGCCAGCAGCGCCGGACAGGGAGAAGGCTACACCTTC
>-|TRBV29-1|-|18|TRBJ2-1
CSVEALGGGMGSYNEQFF
TGCAGCGTTGAAGCCCTGGGGGGCGGGATGGGTTCCTACAATGAGCAGTTCTTC
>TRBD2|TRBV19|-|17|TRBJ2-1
CASSIDQAGGPLNEQFF
TGTGCCAGTAGTATAGATCAGGCGGGAGGGCCCTTGAATGAGCAGTTCTTC
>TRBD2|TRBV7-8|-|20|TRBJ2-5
CASSTPGGWGLAGWQETQYF
TGTGCCAGCAGCACCCCCGGGGGGTGGGGACTAGCGGGATGGCAAGAGACCCAGTACTTC
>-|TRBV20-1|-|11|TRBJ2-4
CSALRSDIQYF
TGCAGTGCCTTAAGGAGTGACATTCAGTACTTC
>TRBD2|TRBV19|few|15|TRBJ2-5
CASSIERTSPETQYF
TGTGCCAGTAGTATAGAGAGGACTAGCCCGGAGACCCAGTACTTC
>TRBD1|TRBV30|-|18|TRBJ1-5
CAWNDGTGGVWSNQPQHF
TGTGCCTGGAACGATGGGACAGGGGGAGTTTGGAGCAATCAGCCCCAGCATTTT
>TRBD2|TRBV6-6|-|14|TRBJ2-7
CASGHGGRLGEQYF
TGTGCCAGCGGGCACGGCGGGAGGTTAGGGGAGCAGTACTTC
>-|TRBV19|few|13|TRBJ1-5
CASSEEGRQPQHF
TGTGCCAGTAGTGAGGAGGGGCGCCAGCCCCAGCATTTT
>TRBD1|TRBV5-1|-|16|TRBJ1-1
CASSPTGTGNWIEAFF
TGCGCCAGCAGCCCAACCGGGACAGGGAACTGGATTGAAGCTTTCTTT
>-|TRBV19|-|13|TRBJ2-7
CASSRDASYEQYF
TGTGCCAGTAGTCGTGACGCTTCCTACGAGCAGTACTTC
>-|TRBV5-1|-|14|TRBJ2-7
CASSLGAVPYEQYF
TGCGCCAGTAGCCTGGGAGCGGTCCCCTACGAGCAGTACTTC
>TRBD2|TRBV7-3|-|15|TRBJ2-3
CASSETSGDTDTQYF
TGTGCCAGCAGCGAGACTAGCGGGGACACAGATACGCAGTATTTT
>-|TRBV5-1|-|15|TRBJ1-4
CASSPGSGSSGKLFF
TGCGCCAGCAGCCCGGGATCAGGGTCGTCCGGAAAACTGTTTTTT
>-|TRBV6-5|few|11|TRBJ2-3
CASSPMDTQYF
TGTGCCAGCAGCCCCATGGATACGCAGTATTTT
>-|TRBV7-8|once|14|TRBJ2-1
CASSSVEGSNEQFF
TGTGCCAGCAGCAGCGTGGAAGGGTCCAATGAGCAGTTCTTC
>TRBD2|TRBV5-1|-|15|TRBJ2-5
CASSLESGSGETQYF
TGCGCCAGCAGCTTGGAAAGCGGGAGTGGAGAGACCCAGTACTTC
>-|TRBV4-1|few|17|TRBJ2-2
CASSQDPGTSNTGELFF
TGCGCCAGCAGCCAAGACCCCGGGACATCGAACACCGGGGAGCTGTTTTTT
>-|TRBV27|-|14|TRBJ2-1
CASSVTPVYNEQFF
TGTGCCAGCAGTGTAACGCCCGTCTACAATGAGCAGTTCTTC
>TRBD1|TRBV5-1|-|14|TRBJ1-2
CASSLDGQGDGYTF
TGCGCCAGCAGCTTGGATGGACAGGGGGACGGCTACACCTTC
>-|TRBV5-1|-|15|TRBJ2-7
CASSLLPELGNEQYF
TGCGCCAGCAGCTTACTCCCTGAGCTCGGGAACGAGCAGTACTTC
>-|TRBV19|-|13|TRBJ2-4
CASSRDGKNIQYF
TGTGCCAGTAGTAGGGATGGCAAAAACATTCAGTACTTC
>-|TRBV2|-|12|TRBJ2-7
CATRRGSYEQYF
TGTGCCACCCGACGGGGGTCCTACGAGCAGTACTTC
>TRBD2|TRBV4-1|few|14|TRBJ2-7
CASSLTSGPYEQYF
TGCGCCAGCAGCTTGACTAGCGGCCCCTACGAGCAGTACTTC
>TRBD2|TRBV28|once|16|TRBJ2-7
CASQTGTSGSAYEQYF
TGTGCCAGCCAAACCGGGACTAGCGGGAGCGCCTACGAGCAGTACTTC
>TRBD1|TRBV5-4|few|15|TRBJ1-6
CASTSRDRANSPLHF
TGTGCCAGCACTTCTCGGGACAGAGCAAATTCACCCCTCCACTTT
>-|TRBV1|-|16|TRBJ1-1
CTSSHPGFFLNTEAFF
TGCACCAGCAGCCACCCGGGGTTTTTCCTGAACACTGAAGCTTTCTTT
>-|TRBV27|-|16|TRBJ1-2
CASSHRDTKEKDGYTF
TGTGCCAGCAGCCACCGGGACACTAAGGAAAAGGATGGCTACACCTTC
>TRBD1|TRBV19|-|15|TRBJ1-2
CASSPWDSLNYGYTF
TGTGCCAGTAGCCCCTGGGACAGCCTCAACTATGGCTACACCTTC
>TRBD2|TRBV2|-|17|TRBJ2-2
CASSEARVAGYTGELFF
TGTGCCAGCAGTGAAGCCCGAGTAGCGGGCTACACCGGGGAGCTGTTTTTT
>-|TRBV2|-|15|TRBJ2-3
CASPRTLVGTDTQYF
TGTGCCAGCCCCCGGACCCTCGTCGGCACAGATACGCAGTATTTT
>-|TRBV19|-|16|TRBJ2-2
CASSIVSGHMPGELFF
TGTGCCAGTAGTATCGTTTCGGGACATATGCCCGGGGAGCTGTTTTTT
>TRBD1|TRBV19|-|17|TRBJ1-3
CASSSYTGGASGNTIYF
TGTGCCAGTAGTAGCTACACAGGGGGCGCGTCGGGAAACACCATATATTTT
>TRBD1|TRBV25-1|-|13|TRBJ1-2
CASSKDRVGGYTF
TGTGCCAGCAGTAAGGACAGGGTGGGGGGCTACACCTTC
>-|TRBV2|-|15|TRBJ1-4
CAKRSGEGLGEKLFF
TGTGCCAAGAGATCGGGGGAAGGTTTGGGCGAAAAACTGTTTTTT
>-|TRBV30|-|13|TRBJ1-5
CAWSPNSDGPQHF
TGTGCCTGGAGCCCCAACAGCGACGGGCCCCAGCATTTT
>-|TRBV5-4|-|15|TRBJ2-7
CASSLGAPHSYEQYF
TGTGCCAGCAGCTTGGGGGCACCGCATTCCTACGAGCAGTACTTC
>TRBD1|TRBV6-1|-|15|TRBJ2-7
CASSNPGQGWYEQYF
TGTGCCAGCAGTAACCCGGGACAGGGGTGGTACGAGCAGTACTTC
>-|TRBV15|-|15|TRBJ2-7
CATSRASDASYEQYF
TGTGCCACCAGCAGAGCATCGGACGCCTCCTACGAGCAGTACTTC
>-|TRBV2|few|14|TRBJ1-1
CASSEFGGDTEAFF
TGTGCCAGCAGTGAATTTGGGGGGGACACTGAAGCTTTCTTT
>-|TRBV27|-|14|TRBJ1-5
CASSLKVLGQPQHF
TGTGCCAGCAGTTTAAAGGTTCTGGGTCAGCCCCAGCATTTT
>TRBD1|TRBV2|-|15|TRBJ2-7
CASRAAEGAAYEQYF
TGTGCCAGCAGAGCCGCCGAGGGGGCCGCCTACGAGCAGTACTTC
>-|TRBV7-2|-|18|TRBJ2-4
CASTSSQGRLLAKNIQYF
TGTGCCAGCACCTCTTCCCAGGGACGGCTCCTAGCCAAAAACATTCAGTACTTC
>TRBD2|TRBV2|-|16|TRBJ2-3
CASSGTSGGVSDTQYF
TGTGCCAGCAGTGGCACTAGCGGGGGGGTCTCGGATACGCAGTATTTT
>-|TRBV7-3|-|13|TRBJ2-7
CASSLGPGGAQYF
TGTGCCAGCAGCTTAGGACCAGGGGGGGCTCAGTACTTC
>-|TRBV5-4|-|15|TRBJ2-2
CASSLAGRNTGELFF
TGTGCCAGCAGCTTGGCAGGACGGAACACCGGGGAGCTGTTTTTT
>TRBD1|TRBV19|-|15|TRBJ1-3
CASSISGGSGNTIYF
TGTGCCAGTAGTATTTCAGGGGGCTCTGGAAACACCATATATTTT
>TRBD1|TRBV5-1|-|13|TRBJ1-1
CASSADRGTEAFF
TGCGCCAGCAGCGCGGACAGGGGGACCGAAGCTTTCTTT
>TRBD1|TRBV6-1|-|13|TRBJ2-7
CASGQGLAYEQYF
TGTGCCAGCGGACAGGGTTTGGCCTACGAGCAGTACTTC
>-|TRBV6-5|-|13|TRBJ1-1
CASTLKGVAEAFF
TGTGCCAGCACCCTGAAGGGTGTAGCTGAAGCTTTCTTT
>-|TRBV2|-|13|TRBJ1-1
CASSLQAYTEAFF
TGTGCCAGCAGTCTCCAGGCCTACACTGAAGCTTTCTTT
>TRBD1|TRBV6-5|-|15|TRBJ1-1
CASSPRDRGNTEAFF
TGTGCCAGCAGTCCCCGGGACAGGGGAAACACTGAAGCTTTCTTT
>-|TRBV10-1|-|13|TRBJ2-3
CASSEDYTDTQYF
TGCGCCAGCAGTGAGGACTACACAGATACGCAGTATTTT
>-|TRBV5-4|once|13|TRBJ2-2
CASSSGFTGELFF
TGTGCCAGCAGCTCAGGGTTCACCGGGGAGCTGTTTTTT
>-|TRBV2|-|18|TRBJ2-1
CASSEKFPGASSYNEQFF
TGTGCCAGCAGTGAAAAGTTTCCGGGGGCCAGCTCCTACAATGAGCAGTTCTTC